What follows are 27 T cell receptor beta chains derived from one specimen sequenced in a study of CD8 T cells in Susac syndrome. Random hexamers primed reverse transcription of about 0.45 to 1 ug RNA. TCRdb re-called the immunoSEQ multiplex PCR reads with MiXCR, one entry per CDR3 protein. The repertoire holds roughly 190,000 distinct CDR3 sequences, with over 75% as singletons. Sequencing used CD4+ T cells from PBMCs. The source is a human donor with Susac syndrome.

V is TRBV29-1 and J is TRBJ2-7; D unresolved. Trimming stripped 7 bases from V and 2 bases from J, with 9 bases between. From germline, CDR1 is SQVTM and CDR2 ANQGSEA. The CDR3 extends over 11 amino acids. CDR3 region: CSAGGPYEQYF. As DNA, the CDR3 is TGCAGCGCCGGCGGCCCCTACGAGCAGTACTTC.

The chain couples TRBV29-1 to TRBJ2-7; D ambiguous. CDR1 and CDR2 (germline): SQVTM, ANQGSEA. The CDR3 sequence is 13 residues long. The V and J ends lost 8 bases and 0 bases respectively, with 14 bases between them. DNA for the CDR3: TGCAGCACGGCAACAACCCCCTCCTACGAGCAGTACTTC. Residues: CSTATTPSYEQYF.

V is TRBV30 and J is TRBJ2-3; TRBD1 agrees at 7 bases. This CDR3 is 16 amino acids long. Germline trimming cut 3 bases from V and 4 bases from J; bases unmatched to any gene: 13. The germline V gene has CDR1 GTSNPN and CDR2 SVGIG (reference sequence). The DNA of the CDR3 is TGTGCCTGGAGCAGCCGACAGGGAAAGGGGCCAGATACGCAGTATTTT. Amino acids: CAWSSRQGKGPDTQYF.

J is TRBJ2-5 and V is TRBV20-1; D uncertain. V was cut by 7 bases and J by 5 bases, with 23 bases left in between. This CDR3 contains 15 residues. CDR1 and CDR2 from the germline V gene are DFQATT and SNEGSKA (reference sequence). CDR3 DNA sequence: TGCAGTGGCCAACTTCTTGGACGCCCGTACGAGACCCAGTACTTC. Translating gives CSGQLLGRPYETQYF.

The V and J genes are TRBV7-3 and TRBJ2-1; 12 bases are shared with TRBD2. The CDR3 consists of 19 residues. CDR1 and CDR2 from the germline V gene are SGHTA and FQGTGA. Unmatched junction bases numbered 8, after V lost 2 bases and J lost 0 bases. The CDR3 here is CASSLGTSGGPSSYNEQFF. In DNA, the CDR3 is TGTGCCAGCAGCTTAGGAACTAGCGGGGGGCCAAGCTCCTACAATGAGCAGTTCTTC.

CDR3 bases: TGTGCCAGCAGCTCCTCGGGGGGGTTTTACAATGAGCAGTTCTTC. As protein: CASSSSGGFYNEQFF. V usage is TRBV7-9 and J usage is TRBJ2-1; 8 bases fit TRBD2. Trimming took 4 bases from V and 4 from J; bases not matched to a gene: 6. The CDR3 loop spans 15 amino acids. Germline V gene sequence: CDR1 SEHNR, CDR2 FQNEAQ (reference sequence).

DNA for the CDR3: TGCAGTGCTCAAGCTCCGGGGACCGGGGAGCTGTTTTTT. It is translated as CSAQAPGTGELFF. This chain uses TRBV20-1 with TRBJ2-2, with D tentatively TRBD2 (5 bases). Trimming left V 5 bases short and J 5 bases short, with 12 bases between. The CDR3 length is 13 residues. Germline CDR1 and CDR2: DFQATT and SNEGSKA (reference sequence).

The chain recombines TRBV27 with TRBJ1-2; no definite D call. Trimming removed 8 bases at V and 4 bases at J, with 17 bases between. Germline CDR1 is MNHEY and CDR2 is SMNVEV (reference sequence). This CDR3 comprises 14 residues. The CDR3 spells CASAVFPPLYGYTF. As DNA, the CDR3 is TGTGCCAGCGCCGTTTTCCCCCCACTCTATGGCTACACCTTC.

The V and J genes are TRBV6-1 and TRBJ1-1; D is unresolved. Looked up from germline, CDR1 is MNHNS and CDR2 is SASEGT. Trimming shortened V by 2 bases and J by 3 bases, and 10 bases separated the two germline ends. The CDR3 runs 14 residues. This chain's CDR3 is CASSEIGEYTEAFF. The CDR3 nucleotides read TGTGCCAGCAGTGAAATCGGGGAATACACTGAAGCTTTCTTT.

The V call is TRBV5-4, the J call TRBJ2-7; a weak D match, TRBD2 (6 bases). CDR1 is SGHNT, CDR2 YYREEE, per germline (reference sequence). The CDR3 consists of 13 residues. Trimming pared 7 bases from V and 3 bases from J, leaving 14 bases between. The CDR3 region has the DNA TGTGCCAGCGGTCGTAACGGGGGCTACGAGCAGTACTTC. This codes for CASGRNGGYEQYF.

This chain connects TRBV7-9 to TRBJ2-7; 10 bases are shared with TRBD2. The germline gives CDR1 SEHNR, CDR2 FQNEAQ (reference sequence). This CDR3 comprises 13 residues. The J segment lost 5 bases and the V segment lost 5 bases, leaving 3 bases of the junction unmatched. CDR3 DNA sequence: TGTGCCAGCAGCCTGGGACTAGCGAACGAGCAGTACTTC. Amino acids: CASSLGLANEQYF.

This clonotype was seen just once. This rearrangement joins TRBV27 to TRBJ1-4, with a possible D match to TRBD1 (5 bases). The V gene's germline CDR1 is MNHEY and CDR2 SMNVEV (reference sequence). There are 15 residues in the CDR3. The V end was cut by 3 bases, the J end by 5 bases, with 13 bases between. CDR3 DNA: TGTGCCAGCAGTTTGAGGGACCTAAGAAATGAAAAACTGTTTTTT. It codes for CASSLRDLRNEKLFF.

The chain links TRBV12-3 or TRBV12-4 to TRBJ1-6, with D possibly TRBD1 on 6 matching bases. The V end lost 5 bases, the J end lost 7 bases, and 15 bases lay between the germline ends. There are 15 residues in the CDR3. DNA for the CDR3: TGTGCCAGCAGTAGCGAGGGGGGACTAAATTCACCCCTCCACTTT. It codes for CASSSEGGLNSPLHF.

CDR3 DNA: TGTGCCAACACGGACTTGTCCTATGGCTACACCTTC. Amino acids: CANTDLSYGYTF. The V call is TRBV2, the J call TRBJ1-2; D remains unclear. V dropped 10 bases and J dropped 4 bases, with 13 bases sitting between them. Germline values: CDR1 SNHLY, CDR2 FYNNEI. The CDR3 is 12 amino acids.

This chain joins TRBV2 and TRBJ2-3; 11 nucleotides line up with TRBD2. Unmatched junction bases numbered 10, after V lost 5 bases and J lost 6 bases. The CDR3 has 16 amino acids. The germline CDR1 and CDR2 sequences are SNHLY and FYNNEI. Written as DNA, the CDR3 is TGTGCCAGCAGTCCTACTAGCGGGAGCGGTCCGGATACGCAGTATTTT. It translates to CASSPTSGSGPDTQYF.

V gene TRBV6-1 combines with J gene TRBJ1-5; D unresolved. Germline-derived CDR1 and CDR2 are MNHNS and SASEGT. V was trimmed by 1 base and J by 7 bases, leaving 8 bases between them. This CDR3 contains 13 residues. CDR3 coding DNA: TGTGCCAGCAGTGAAGGAGGGCAGCAGCCCCAGCATTTT. Protein sequence: CASSEGGQQPQHF.

The CDR3 bases are TGCGCCAGCAGCTCCAGGGGGCCGAACACCGGGGAGCTGTTTTTT. It yields the protein CASSSRGPNTGELFF. This chain connects TRBV5-1 to TRBJ2-2; 8 bases map to TRBD1. Germline V gives CDR1 SGHRS, CDR2 YFSETQ. V shed 3 bases, J shed 0 bases, and the junction held 1 base outside the gene matches. This CDR3 region has 15 residues.

The chain carries TRBV28 and TRBJ1-2, with 7 bases aligning to TRBD1. The germline V gene has CDR1 MDHEN and CDR2 SYDVKM. With V trimmed by 6 bases and J by 0 bases, 4 bases remained unmatched. CDR3 length: 14 residues. CDR3: CASRPTGANYGYTF. CDR3 nucleotides: TGTGCCAGCAGGCCAACAGGGGCTAACTATGGCTACACCTTC.

This chain links TRBV7-6 with TRBJ2-5, with D tentatively TRBD2 (6 bases). The CDR3 has 15 residues. CDR1 and CDR2 (germline): SGHVS, FNYEAQ. Trimming took 5 bases from V and 10 from J, leaving 23 bases between them. The CDR3 is CASSPGLRSSGDQYF. In nucleotides, the CDR3 is TGTGCCAGCAGCCCGGGACTCCGCTCTTCGGGGGACCAGTACTTC.

The chain has TRBV10-3 and TRBJ2-7; the D gene is possibly TRBD2 (5 bases). The germline V gene has CDR1 ENHRY and CDR2 SYGVKD. V lost 3 bases, J lost 10 bases, and 16 bases lay in between. The CDR3 is made up of 13 amino acids. CDR3 DNA sequence: TGTGCCATCAGTGAAGCTAGCTCAAAGGAACAGTACTTC. Its protein product is CAISEASSKEQYF.

The rearrangement uses TRBV7-3 and TRBJ2-3, with D possibly matching TRBD2 (5 bases). V dropped 4 bases and J dropped 0 bases, with 11 bases sitting between them. From germline, CDR1 is SGHTA and CDR2 FQGTGA. The CDR3 loop spans 15 amino acids. Written as DNA, the CDR3 is TGTGCCAGCAGCTCAGGTCTAGCTAGCACAGATACGCAGTATTTT. It encodes CASSSGLASTDTQYF.

Here the CDR3 DNA reads TGCAGTGCTTTAACACTAGGAACTAGCTACAATGAGCAGTTCTTC. Translated, it gives CSALTLGTSYNEQFF. This chain joins TRBV20-1 and TRBJ2-1, with D possibly matching TRBD2 (5 bases). In germline, CDR1 is DFQATT, CDR2 SNEGSKA (reference sequence). The CDR3 length is 15 residues. Trimming stripped 5 bases from V and 3 bases from J, with 17 bases between.

The chain has TRBV20-1 and TRBJ1-5, with D maybe TRBD1 (5 bases). V gave up 3 bases and J gave up 9 bases, with 15 bases separating them. The germline V gene encodes CDR1 DFQATT and CDR2 SNEGSKA (reference sequence). This CDR3 contains 13 residues. The CDR3 reads CSARGDGPSPQHF. CDR3 nucleotide sequence: TGCAGTGCTAGGGGGGACGGTCCGTCGCCCCAGCATTTT.

The V call is TRBV9, the J call TRBJ2-1; 9 nucleotides match TRBD2. The V and J ends lost 0 bases and 7 bases, in that order; junction bases with no gene match: 14. This CDR3 spans 18 amino acids. Germline-derived CDR1 and CDR2 are SGDLS and YYNGEE. CDR3 in amino acids: CASSVDPRGAGGVNEQFF. The DNA of the CDR3 is TGTGCCAGCAGCGTAGACCCCAGGGGAGCGGGGGGAGTGAATGAGCAGTTCTTC.

V and J are TRBV3-1 and TRBJ1-2; no clear D. The germline gives CDR1 LGHDT, CDR2 YNNKEL (reference sequence). The germline V and J ends were trimmed by 3 bases and 3 bases, with 11 bases remaining between them. CDR3 length: 14 residues. CDR3 region: CASSHTRVDYGYTF. The CDR3, as DNA: TGTGCCAGCAGCCACACGAGGGTGGACTATGGCTACACCTTC.

The chain joins TRBV24-1 to TRBJ1-2, with 8 bases identical to TRBD1. Germline CDR1 KGHDR, CDR2 SFDVKD. V lost 2 bases, J lost 4 bases, and 5 bases stayed unmatched. The CDR3 contains 15 residues. CDR3 sequence reads: CATSDSDRGAYGYTF. The CDR3 DNA follows: TGTGCCACCAGTGATTCCGACAGGGGCGCCTATGGCTACACCTTC.

This chain joins TRBV7-9 and TRBJ1-3, with a tentative D call TRBD1 (5 bases). This CDR3 comprises 14 residues. V shed 4 bases and J shed 1 base, with 8 bases lying between them. The germline V gene encodes CDR1 SEHNR and CDR2 FQNEAQ (reference sequence). The CDR3 is CASSSGGSGNTIYF. The CDR3 DNA reads as TGTGCCAGCAGCTCCGGGGGTTCTGGAAACACCATATATTTT.